Below are 3 T cell receptor beta chains sequenced from a single sample in a study of OX40 agonist ivuxolimab in advanced cancers. TCRdb's copy holds only in-frame clones and misses some; the assay was immunoSEQ multiplex PCR. This repertoire shows about 48,000 clones, about 81% found once; its top ten account for about 7.7%. The source material was CD4+ or CD8+ T cells sorted from blood, sampled in a trial of the OX40 agonist ivuxolimab. The receptors here all came from an adult with an advanced solid tumor such as melanoma, head and neck, liver or kidney cancer.

This clone came up a few times. V and J are TRBV29-1 and TRBJ2-3; a weak D match, TRBD2 (5 bases). Trimming cost V 2 bases and J 5 bases, with 11 bases left between them. Germline V gene data show CDR1 as SQVTM and CDR2 as ANQGSEA. The CDR3 sequence is 13 residues long. The CDR3 here is CSVEPLTKDTQYF. The CDR3 nucleotides are TGCAGCGTTGAACCCCTGACTAAAGATACGCAGTATTTT.

V and J are TRBV5-6 and TRBJ2-3; 8 bases are shared with TRBD1. V trimming: 1 base; J trimming: 0 bases; junction bases outside the gene matches: 7. Germline V gene data show CDR1 as SGHDT and CDR2 as YYEEEE. The CDR3 extends over 17 amino acids. In DNA form, the CDR3 reads TGTGCCAGCAGCTTGTGGAAGGACAGGGCTAGCACAGATACGCAGTATTTT. This gives the protein CASSLWKDRASTDTQYF. Combining the CDR3 with reference TRBV5-6 and TRBJ2-3 gives the whole variable domain DAGVTQSPTHLIKTRGQQVTLRCSPKSGHDTVSWYQQALGQGPQFIFQYYEEEERQRGNFPDRFSGHQFPNYSSELNVNALLLGDSALYLCASSLWKDRASTDTQYFGPGTRLTVL.

The rearrangement joins TRBV13 to TRBJ2-5; D may be TRBD2 (6 bases). The CDR3 is 14 residues long. Trimming removed 5 bases at V and 5 bases at J, with 15 bases between. CDR1 and CDR2 from the germline V gene are PRHDT and FYEKMQ (reference sequence). CDR3 nucleotides: TGTGCCAGCAGCGATAGGAGGGAGCAGGAGACCCAGTACTTC. Its protein is CASSDRREQETQYF.